The clone carrying this T cell receptor beta chain appeared once. The antigen is not known. The CDR3 contains 15 residues. Germline CDR1 is LGHNA and CDR2 is YNFKEQ. The sample is drawn from a study of shared clonotypes between healthy human individuals. The study, taken as a whole, reports: Sampling covered nothing but blood. Tissue TCR repertoires likely differ from those found in blood.

TCRdb's table, derived via immunoSEQ multiplex PCR, lists solely in-frame clones and lacks some. Counted here are around 200,000 clones, about 93% occurring once; the ten biggest clones make up 0.067%. This chain joins TRBV4-2 and TRBJ2-5; 11 bases agree with TRBD1. The DNA matches TRBJ2-7 better at its end, which makes the J call doubtful. Sequencing used naive CD4+ T cells sorted from blood. Specified subset: CD45RA+ positively selected. The clonotype originates from a woman aged 25 to 39 in good health. This chain's CDR3 is CASSKGQGGSYEQYF. In DNA, the CDR3 is TGTGCCAGCAGCAAGGGACAGGGGGGCTCCTACGAGCAGTACTTC.